The 14 T cell receptor beta chains in this list originate from one sample, sequenced in a study of shared T cell receptors in the human thymus. Generated by immunoSEQ multiplex PCR, the TCRdb table keeps only in-frame clones and is missing some. The table lists some 400,000 clones, around 93% of them singletons. The sample was thymocytes. The receptors here all came from a human donor.

The rearrangement links TRBV7-2 to TRBJ2-7; 9 nucleotides align to TRBD1. In germline, CDR1 is SGHTA, CDR2 FQGNSA. J gave up 0 bases and V 1 base, and 10 bases lay outside the gene matches. This CDR3 spans 18 amino acids. In DNA, the CDR3 is TGTGCCAGCAGCTTAGGGGGGGGGACAGGGTTTCCCTCCTACGAGCAGTACTTC. This gives the protein CASSLGGGTGFPSYEQYF.

The V gene is TRBV28, the J gene TRBJ2-7; no definite D call. This CDR3 region has 13 residues. Trimming removed 5 bases at V and 3 bases at J, with 11 bases between. CDR1 and CDR2 from the germline V gene are MDHEN and SYDVKM. DNA for the CDR3: TGTGCCAGCAGTCCCCTCGGCGGCTACGAGCAGTACTTC. Translation gives CASSPLGGYEQYF.

The chain links TRBV10-3 to TRBJ1-2, with 7 bases that match TRBD1. The trim removed 0 bases at V and 13 bases at J, leaving 14 bases unmatched. The CDR3 extends over 15 amino acids. CDR1 is ENHRY, CDR2 SYGVKD, per germline. In DNA form, the CDR3 reads TGTGCCATCAGTGAGTCGGCAGGGGGTGCCGCACGCGGCACCTTC. This encodes CAISESAGGAARGTF.

V usage is TRBV18 and J usage is TRBJ2-3; D call uncertain. V was shortened by 2 bases and J by 2 bases, with 8 bases between the two germline ends. The CDR3 loop spans 14 amino acids. Per germline, CDR1 KGHSH and CDR2 LQKENI. The CDR3 DNA is TGTGCCAGCTCACCAGGCCCTTTCACAGATACGCAGTATTTT. Its translation is CASSPGPFTDTQYF.

This clone was picked up one time. The V and J genes are TRBV7-6 and TRBJ2-1, with D possibly matching TRBD1 (6 bases). V lost 2 bases and J lost 3, with 14 bases in between. Germline CDR1 reads SGHVS; CDR2 reads FNYEAQ. The CDR3 consists of 16 residues. CDR3 coding DNA: TGTGCCAGCAGCTTACCAGGGGCTATGCTCTACAATGAGCAGTTCTTC. This encodes CASSLPGAMLYNEQFF.

The rearrangement joins TRBV6-4 to TRBJ2-1; 8 bases agree with TRBD1. The V segment lost 4 bases and the J segment 0 bases; nucleotides outside the gene matches: 8. Germline CDR1 MRHNA, CDR2 SNTAGT. The CDR3 runs to 17 residues. Here the CDR3 DNA reads TGTGCCAGCAGTGGCACAGGGGGATTTAGCTCCTACAATGAGCAGTTCTTC. Amino acid sequence: CASSGTGGFSSYNEQFF.

J is TRBJ2-1 and V is TRBV5-1; 7 bases are shared with TRBD1. Losses at the gene ends were 5 bases for V and 1 base for J; bases not matched to a gene: 6. This CDR3 is built from 15 residues. The V gene's germline CDR1 is SGHRS and CDR2 YFSETQ. CDR3 nucleotide sequence: TGCGCCAGCAGAAAGACAGGGCAGTCCTACAATGAGCAGTTCTTC. Amino acids: CASRKTGQSYNEQFF. Combining the CDR3 with reference TRBV5-1 and TRBJ2-1 gives the whole variable domain KAGVTQTPRYLIKTRGQQVTLSCSPISGHRSVSWYQQTPGQGLQFLFEYFSETQRNKGNFPGRFSGRQFSNSRSEMNVSTLELGDSALYLCASRKTGQSYNEQFFGPGTRLTVL.

V gene TRBV28 combines with J gene TRBJ2-1; 8 bases fit TRBD1. Germline V gene lookup returns CDR1 MDHEN and CDR2 SYDVKM. The CDR3 consists of 14 residues. V shed 4 bases and J 5 bases; nucleotides not matched to a gene: 4. The CDR3 DNA is TGTGCCAGCAGTTCGGGACAGGACGACAATGAGCAGTTCTTC. Protein product: CASSSGQDDNEQFF.

The chain uses TRBV10-2 and TRBJ2-1; 8 nucleotides align to TRBD1. CDR1 is WSHSY, CDR2 SAAADI, per germline. There are 13 residues in the CDR3. J lost 7 bases, V lost 8 bases, and 7 bases had no gene match. The CDR3 DNA follows: TGCGCCAGCCATATGGACAGGGAGAATGAGCAGTTCTTC. This codes for CASHMDRENEQFF.

The CDR3 DNA sequence: TGCGCCAGCTGGACAAACCAGGAAGAGACCCAGTACTTC. The encoded protein is CASWTNQEETQYF. The chain combines TRBV10-2 with TRBJ2-5, with D possibly TRBD1 on 5 matching bases. Trimming took off 8 bases at V and 3 bases at J, with 13 bases between the two ends. CDR3 length: 13 amino acids. CDR1 WSHSY and CDR2 SAAADI come from the germline V gene.

The chain combines TRBV6-6 with TRBJ1-3, with 9 bases fitting TRBD1. Per the germline V gene, CDR1 is MNHNY and CDR2 is SVGAGI (reference sequence). The CDR3 spans 15 residues. The junction had 7 bases not matched to a gene; V was cut back by 6 bases and J by 4 bases. CDR3 sequence (DNA): TGTGCCAGCAGCCGCACAGGGGGCGCGGGAAACACCATATATTTT. Protein: CASSRTGGAGNTIYF.

The V and J genes are TRBV7-3 and TRBJ2-5; 8 bases are a match to TRBD1. The CDR3 extends over 18 amino acids. V gave up 4 bases and J gave up 3 bases; unmatched junction bases: 16. Germline lookup yields CDR1 SGHTA and CDR2 FQGTGA. CDR3 region: CASSSSFDPGTGEETQYF. The CDR3 DNA is TGTGCCAGCAGCTCTAGTTTTGACCCCGGGACAGGAGAAGAGACCCAGTACTTC.

Only one count was recorded for this clone. This chain links TRBV27 with TRBJ2-4; 14 bases fit TRBD2. The V segment lost 5 bases and the J segment 0 bases; nucleotides outside the gene matches: 6. The CDR3 is made up of 18 amino acids. Germline CDR1 and CDR2: MNHEY and SMNVEV (reference sequence). Written as DNA, the CDR3 is TGTGCCAGCAGTCAGGGACTAGCGGGAGACATAGCCAAAAACATTCAGTACTTC. It codes for CASSQGLAGDIAKNIQYF.

V usage is TRBV28 and J usage is TRBJ2-1; 10 bases line up with TRBD2. Germline values: CDR1 MDHEN, CDR2 SYDVKM. CDR3 size: 14 residues. The trim removed 3 bases at V and 9 bases at J, leaving 5 bases unmatched. As DNA, the CDR3 is TGTGCCAGCAGTTTCCAGCGGGAGGGCCGTGAGCAGTTCTTC. Translation gives CASSFQREGREQFF.